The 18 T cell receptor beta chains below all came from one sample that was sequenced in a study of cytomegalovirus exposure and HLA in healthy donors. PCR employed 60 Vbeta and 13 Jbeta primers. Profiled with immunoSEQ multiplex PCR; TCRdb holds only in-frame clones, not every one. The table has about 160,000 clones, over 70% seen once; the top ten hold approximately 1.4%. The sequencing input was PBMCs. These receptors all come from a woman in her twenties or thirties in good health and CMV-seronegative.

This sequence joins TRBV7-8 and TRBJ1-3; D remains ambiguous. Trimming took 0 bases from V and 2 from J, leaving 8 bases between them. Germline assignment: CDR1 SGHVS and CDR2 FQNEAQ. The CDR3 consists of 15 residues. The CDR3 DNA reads TGTGCCAGCAGCTTAGCCTACAGAACTGGAAACACCATATATTTT. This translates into CASSLAYRTGNTIYF.

For the CDR3, the DNA is TGTGCCAGCAGCAAGGGTGACCGCGGGGGGGAGACCCAGTACTTC. Amino acid sequence: CASSKGDRGGETQYF. This chain joins TRBV6-1 and TRBJ2-5, with 8 bases identical to TRBD2. The CDR3 spans 15 residues. Germline CDR1 MNHNS, CDR2 SASEGT. The V segment lost 6 bases and the J segment 5 bases; nucleotides outside the gene matches: 11.

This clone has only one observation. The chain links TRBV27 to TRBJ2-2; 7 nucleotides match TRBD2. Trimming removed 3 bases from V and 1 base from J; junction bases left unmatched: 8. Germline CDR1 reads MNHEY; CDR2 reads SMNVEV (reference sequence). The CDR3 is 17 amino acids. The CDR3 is CASSFVHGLGNTGELFF. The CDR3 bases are TGTGCCAGCAGTTTCGTTCACGGACTAGGGAACACCGGGGAGCTGTTTTTT.

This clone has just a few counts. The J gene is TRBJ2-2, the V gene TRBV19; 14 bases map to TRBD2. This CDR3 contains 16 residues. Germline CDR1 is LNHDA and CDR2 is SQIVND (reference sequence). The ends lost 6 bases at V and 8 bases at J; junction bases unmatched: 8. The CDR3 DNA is TGTGCCAGTAGATTGACTAGCGGGGGGGTCCTTGGGGAGCTGTTTTTT. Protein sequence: CASRLTSGGVLGELFF.

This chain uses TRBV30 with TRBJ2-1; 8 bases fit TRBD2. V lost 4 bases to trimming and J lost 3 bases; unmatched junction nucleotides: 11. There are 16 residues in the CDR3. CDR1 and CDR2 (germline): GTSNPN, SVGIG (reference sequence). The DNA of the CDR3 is TGTGCCTGGACAAAAACACCGGGGACTAGCTACAATGAGCAGTTCTTC. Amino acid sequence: CAWTKTPGTSYNEQFF.

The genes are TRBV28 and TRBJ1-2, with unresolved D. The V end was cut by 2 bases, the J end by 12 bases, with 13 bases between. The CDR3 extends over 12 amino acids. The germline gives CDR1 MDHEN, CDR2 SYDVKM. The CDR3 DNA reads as TGTGCCAGCAGTTTACCCCGAGGCCCCAACACCTTC. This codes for CASSLPRGPNTF.

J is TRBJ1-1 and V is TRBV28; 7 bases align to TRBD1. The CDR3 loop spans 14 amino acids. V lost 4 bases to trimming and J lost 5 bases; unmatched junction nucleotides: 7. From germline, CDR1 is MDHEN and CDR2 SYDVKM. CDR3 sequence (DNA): TGTGCCAGCAGTTCCCCTTGGACAGGAACTGAAGCTTTCTTT. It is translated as CASSSPWTGTEAFF.

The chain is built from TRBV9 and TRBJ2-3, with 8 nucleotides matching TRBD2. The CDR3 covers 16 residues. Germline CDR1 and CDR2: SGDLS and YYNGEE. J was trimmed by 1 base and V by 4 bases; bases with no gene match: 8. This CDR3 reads CASSRRRRGGTDTQYF. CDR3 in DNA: TGTGCCAGCAGCCGCCGCCGGCGGGGGGGCACAGATACGCAGTATTTT.

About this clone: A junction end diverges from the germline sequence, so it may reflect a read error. This CDR3 is CASSEILAVVQIF. CDR3 DNA: TGTGCCAGCAGTGAAATCCTGGCTGTCGTCCAAATATTT. V is TRBV6-1 and J is TRBJ1-2; D gene unclear. Germline V gives CDR1 MNHNS, CDR2 SASEGT. The CDR3 is made up of 13 amino acids.

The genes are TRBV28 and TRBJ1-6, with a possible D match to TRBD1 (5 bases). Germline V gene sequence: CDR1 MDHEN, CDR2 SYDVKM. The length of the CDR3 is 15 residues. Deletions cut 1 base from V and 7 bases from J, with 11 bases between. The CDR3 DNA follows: TGTGCCAGCAGTTTATATACCAGGGCAAATTCACCCCTCCACTTT. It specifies CASSLYTRANSPLHF. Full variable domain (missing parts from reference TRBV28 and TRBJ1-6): DVKVTQSSRYLVKRTGEKVFLECVQDMDHENMFWYRQDPGLGLRLIYFSYDVKMKEKGDIPEGYSVSREKKERFSLILESASTNQTSMYLCASSLYTRANSPLHFGNGTRLTVT.

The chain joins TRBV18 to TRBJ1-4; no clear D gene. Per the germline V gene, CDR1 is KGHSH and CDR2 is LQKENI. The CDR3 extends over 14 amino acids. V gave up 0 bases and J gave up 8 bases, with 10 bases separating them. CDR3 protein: CASSPPTRGEKLFF. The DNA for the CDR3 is TGTGCCAGCTCACCACCAACACGAGGAGAAAAACTGTTTTTT.

CDR3 nucleotides: TGCGCCAGCAGCCCAGGACAGGGTTACGGCTACACCTTC. It specifies CASSPGQGYGYTF. This chain connects TRBV5-1 to TRBJ1-2; the match to TRBD1 covers 8 bases. With 4 bases clipped from V and 8 bases from J, the junction kept 7 bases outside the gene matches. The CDR3 covers 13 residues. Per the germline V gene, CDR1 is SGHRS and CDR2 is YFSETQ.

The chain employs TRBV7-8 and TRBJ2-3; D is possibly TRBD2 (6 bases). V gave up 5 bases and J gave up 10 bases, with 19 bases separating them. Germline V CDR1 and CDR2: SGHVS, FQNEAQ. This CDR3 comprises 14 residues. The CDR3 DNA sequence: TGTGCCAGCAGCCCGGACTATTTAGGCGATGCGCAGTATTTT. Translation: CASSPDYLGDAQYF.

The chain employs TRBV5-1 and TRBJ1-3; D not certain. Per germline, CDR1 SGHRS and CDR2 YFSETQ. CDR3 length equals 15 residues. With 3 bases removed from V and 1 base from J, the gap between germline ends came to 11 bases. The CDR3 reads CASSSGRVSGNTIYF. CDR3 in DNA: TGCGCCAGCAGCTCTGGGAGGGTATCTGGAAACACCATATATTTT.

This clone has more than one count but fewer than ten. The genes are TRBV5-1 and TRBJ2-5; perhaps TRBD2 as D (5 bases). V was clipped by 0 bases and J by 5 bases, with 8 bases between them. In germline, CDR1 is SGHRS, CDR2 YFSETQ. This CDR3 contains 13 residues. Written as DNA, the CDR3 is TGCGCCAGCAGCTTGGTTACGGGGGAGACCCAGTACTTC. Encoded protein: CASSLVTGETQYF.

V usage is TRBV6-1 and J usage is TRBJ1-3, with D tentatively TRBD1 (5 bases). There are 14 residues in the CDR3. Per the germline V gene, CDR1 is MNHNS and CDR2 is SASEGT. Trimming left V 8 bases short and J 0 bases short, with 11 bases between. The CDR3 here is CASGRDFSGNTIYF. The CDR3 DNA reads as TGTGCCAGCGGACGGGACTTCTCTGGAAACACCATATATTTT.

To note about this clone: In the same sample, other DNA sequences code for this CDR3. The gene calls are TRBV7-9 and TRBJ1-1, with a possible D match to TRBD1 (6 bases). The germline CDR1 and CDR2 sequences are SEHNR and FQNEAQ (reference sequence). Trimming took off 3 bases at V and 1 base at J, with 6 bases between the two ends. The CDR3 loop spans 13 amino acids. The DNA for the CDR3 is TGTGCCAGCAGCTTGGGGGCGAACACTGAAGCTTTCTTT. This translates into CASSLGANTEAFF.

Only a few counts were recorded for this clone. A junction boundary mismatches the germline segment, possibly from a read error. In DNA form, the CDR3 reads TGTTCCAGCAGCTCCGAAACAGGGGACTATAATTCACCCCTCCACTTT. This gives the protein CSSSSETGDYNSPLHF. The chain employs TRBV7-9 and TRBJ1-6, with TRBD1 matching 7 bases. CDR1 is SEHNR and CDR2 is FQNEAQ in the germline V gene (reference sequence). There are 16 residues in the CDR3. Supplemented by reference TRBV7-9 and TRBJ1-6, the full variable domain reads DTGVSQNPRHKITKRGQNVTFRCDPISEHNRLYWYRQTLGQGPEFLTYFQNEAQLEKSRLLSDRFSAERPKGSFSTLEIQRTEQGDSAMYLCSSSSETGDYNSPLHFGNGTRLTVT.